A selection of T cell receptor beta chains follows, all from one sample in a study of cytomegalovirus exposure and HLA in healthy donors. Only in-frame clones appear in the TCRdb table, and some are missing; sequencing was by immunoSEQ multiplex PCR. The sample has just under 150,000 clones, around 80% seen once. Material for sequencing was PBMCs. The receptors originated from a woman aged 30 to 39 in good health and CMV-seronegative. CDR3s include the opening cysteine and the closing phenylalanine or tryptophan. A D gene is named only where the DNA matches it firmly. For some rows the clone size is stated as once, few or many, or as a class when expanded; others skip it.

clone_size d_call j_call v_call cdr3_nt cdr3_aa
NA NA TRBJ2-7 TRBV27 TGTGCCAGCACCCGATCAGGGGACCACGAGCAGTACTTC CASTRSGDHEQYF
NA TRBD1 TRBJ1-4 TRBV19 TGTGCCAGTAGTATGGATACAGGGGGGTGGACTAATGAAAAACTGTTTTTT CASSMDTGGWTNEKLFF
NA NA TRBJ2-5 TRBV19 TGTGCCAGTAGTATGATCCAGTTCCAAGAGACCCAGTACTTC CASSMIQFQETQYF
NA NA TRBJ1-1 TRBV7-6 TGTGCCAGCAGCACAGAACAGGGACAGAACACTGAAGCTTTCTTT CASSTEQGQNTEAFF
NA NA TRBJ1-4 TRBV19 TGTGCCAGTCGTGAGAGTTACGCAACTAATGAAAAACTGTTTTTT CASRESYATNEKLFF
few NA TRBJ1-2 TRBV5-6 TGTGCCAGCAGCTTGGGGGTGGCAGGCGGCTACACCTTC CASSLGVAGGYTF
NA TRBD1 TRBJ1-1 TRBV6-1 TGTGCCAGCAGTTCAACAGGGGAAATCACTGAAGCTTTCTTT CASSSTGEITEAFF
NA NA TRBJ2-3 TRBV6-1 TGTGCCAGCAGAGACGGGGTGAGAGGCACAGATACGCAGTATTTT CASRDGVRGTDTQYF
NA NA TRBJ2-7 TRBV15 TGTGCCACCAGGGGGTCTGGGGAGACCTACGAGCAGTACTTC CATRGSGETYEQYF
NA NA TRBJ2-1 TRBV7-9 TGTGCCAGCAGCTTAGAGAGACAGCTAAACAATGAGCAGTTCTTC CASSLERQLNNEQFF
few NA TRBJ2-7 TRBV5-1 TGCGCCAGCGGGGACATCCGATCCTACGAGCAGTACTTC CASGDIRSYEQYF
NA TRBD2 TRBJ2-1 TRBV10-1 TGCGCCAGCAGAGGACTAGCGGGAGGTGAGCAGTTCTTC CASRGLAGGEQFF
NA NA TRBJ1-2 TRBV25-1 TGTGCCAGCAGTGATTCTAGGGGAGGCTATGGCTACACCTTC CASSDSRGGYGYTF
NA TRBD2 TRBJ2-3 TRBV30 TGTGCCTGGACCAGCGGGAGGGCCTCTCCGCAGTATTTT CAWTSGRASPQYF
NA TRBD1 TRBJ1-1 TRBV9 TGTGCCAGCAGCCTCCGTGGGACAGGGGGCACTGAAGCTTTCTTT CASSLRGTGGTEAFF
once TRBD1 TRBJ1-5 TRBV5-6 TGTGCCAGCAGCGTCCGGACAGGAAGCAATCAGCCCCAGCATTTT CASSVRTGSNQPQHF
NA NA TRBJ2-7 TRBV30 TGTGCCTGGAGTGCCGGGATAAGCTCCTACGAGCAGTACTTC CAWSAGISSYEQYF
NA TRBD1 TRBJ2-5 TRBV14 TGTGCCAGCAGAGGACAGGGCCCAACGGAGACCCAGTACTTC CASRGQGPTETQYF
NA TRBD1 TRBJ1-6 TRBV2 TGTGCCAGCAGTCTGACAGGGGAAAGGGGTTCACCCCTCCACTTT CASSLTGERGSPLHF
NA NA TRBJ2-5 TRBV7-3 TGTGCCAGCGCCCAAACCGGGGGGCTGGAGACCCAGTACTTC CASAQTGGLETQYF
NA TRBD1 TRBJ2-5 TRBV28 TGTGCCAGCAGTCACCGGGACAGGGGAGAGACCCAGTACTTC CASSHRDRGETQYF
NA TRBD1 TRBJ1-2 TRBV2 TGTGCCAGCAGTGACCACAGGTCCCCAGGGGGCGGCTACACCTTC CASSDHRSPGGGYTF
once NA TRBJ2-7 TRBV7-2 TGTGCCAGCAGCCCCTCGGTCTATCGGGGTGAGCAGTACTTC CASSPSVYRGEQYF
NA TRBD1 TRBJ1-1 TRBV6-5 TGTGCCAGCAGTATGCCGGGACAGCGCTCTGAAGCTTTCTTT CASSMPGQRSEAFF
NA NA TRBJ1-1 TRBV10-3 TGTGCCATCAATGCAGGGGACACTGAAGCTTTCTTT CAINAGDTEAFF
few NA TRBJ1-2 TRBV6-1 TGTGCCAGCAGGGGGGGGTTCCCGGGCTACACCTTC CASRGGFPGYTF
NA TRBD2 TRBJ2-1 TRBV7-6 TGTGCCAGCAGCTTAGGGACTAGGTGGAATGAGCAGTTCTTC CASSLGTRWNEQFF
NA TRBD2 TRBJ2-5 TRBV18 TGTGCCAGCTCACCACTAGCGGGACTTCAAGGGGAGACCCAGTACTTC CASSPLAGLQGETQYF
NA TRBD2 TRBJ2-2 TRBV2 TGTGCCAGCAGTGGGCTAGCGGGGGGGACCGGGGAGCTGTTTTTT CASSGLAGGTGELFF